A selection of T cell receptor beta chains follows, all from one sample in a study of T-cell memory formation after mild COVID-19. TCRdb called the 5' RACE reads again in MiXCR, with one record for every CDR3 protein. Counted here are more than 150,000 distinct CDR3 sequences, less than 20% occurring once; the ten biggest clones make up about 4%. The sample taken for sequencing was PBMCs or a T cell subset sorted from them (not recorded which). These receptors all stem from a man between 18 and 29 years old who had mild COVID-19 (a few samples of this study predate the infection). Cell type and time point are not known. Both conserved end residues are part of each CDR3. The D gene is left open where the match is weak. Clone size is not always given. Where it is, it says once, few, many or a class for expanded clones.

v_call	d_call	clone_size	j_call	cdr3_nt	cdr3_aa
TRBV6-6	NA	few	TRBJ1-1	TGTGCCAGCAGTCCCCACAGGGCCTCGAACACTGAAGCTTTCTTT	CASSPHRASNTEAFF
TRBV5-6	NA	NA	TRBJ2-2	TGTGCCAGCAGCTGGTCTTCGACCGGGGAGCTGTTTTTT	CASSWSSTGELFF
TRBV28	TRBD2	few	TRBJ2-3	TGTGCCAGCAGCCCTTATTTAGCGGGGGGGCAGGCAGATACGCAGTATTTT	CASSPYLAGGQADTQYF
TRBV30	NA	few	TRBJ2-7	TGTGCCTGGAGGTATGAGGGGGTGTACGAGCAGTACTTC	CAWRYEGVYEQYF
TRBV28	TRBD1	few	TRBJ2-2	TGTGCCATCCACGCCGGGACAGGATACACCGGGGAGCTGTTTTTT	CAIHAGTGYTGELFF
TRBV18	NA	NA	TRBJ1-4	TGTGCCAGCTCGCGCAGCGGGACTAATGAAAAACTGTTTTTT	CASSRSGTNEKLFF
TRBV29-1	NA	NA	TRBJ1-2	TGCAGCGTTGAACCCACCAATGGGGGTGCATACTATGGCTACACCTTC	CSVEPTNGGAYYGYTF
TRBV6-5	TRBD1	NA	TRBJ1-2	TGTGCCAGCACCCAGGACAGGACAATAAGTCAGGGCTACACCTTC	CASTQDRTISQGYTF
TRBV12-3/TRBV12-4	NA	few	TRBJ1-5	TGTGCCAGCAGTAGGGGAGGAAATCAGCCCCAGCATTTT	CASSRGGNQPQHF
TRBV5-1	TRBD1	few	TRBJ1-1	TGCGCCAGCAGCTTGTTACAGGGGGACACTGAAGCTTTCTTT	CASSLLQGDTEAFF
TRBV6-5	TRBD1	NA	TRBJ1-1	TGTGCCAGCTGGGGACAGAGACTAGGTGTGACTGAAGCTTTCTTT	CASWGQRLGVTEAFF
TRBV4-3	TRBD1	few	TRBJ1-5	TGCGCCAGCAGCCAAGTTTGGACAGGGACCCTGCGGGAGCCCCAGCATTTT	CASSQVWTGTLREPQHF
TRBV5-1	TRBD1	few	TRBJ1-2	TGCGCCAGCAGCTTGGGGGACAGTAACTATGGCTACACCTTC	CASSLGDSNYGYTF
TRBV28	NA	few	TRBJ1-5	TGTGCCAGCAGACTCGGGGGCAGGGCGATAAATCAGCCCCAGCATTTT	CASRLGGRAINQPQHF
TRBV24-1	NA	few	TRBJ2-7	TGTGCCACCAGTGTGGGGGAGCAGTACTTC	CATSVGEQYF
TRBV7-2	NA	few	TRBJ2-4	TGTGCCAGCAGCTTAGAGTGGGGGCAAAACATTCAGTACTTC	CASSLEWGQNIQYF
TRBV5-1	TRBD1	few	TRBJ1-4	TGCGCCAGCAGCCTGGGGGACAGCAATGAAAAACTGTTTTTT	CASSLGDSNEKLFF
TRBV5-1	NA	NA	TRBJ1-4	TGCGCCAGCAGCTTGGAGAATGAAAAACTGTTTTTT	CASSLENEKLFF
TRBV5-1	NA	few	TRBJ2-1	TGCGCCAGCAGCTTGGGTCTGACAGAGCGAGGCTCCTACAATGAGCAGTTCTTC	CASSLGLTERGSYNEQFF
TRBV5-1	TRBD1	NA	TRBJ2-1	TGCGCCAGCAGCTTGGCCGGTACAGGGGGACCCTCCTACAATGAGCAGTTCTTC	CASSLAGTGGPSYNEQFF
TRBV7-2	NA	few	TRBJ1-1	TGTGCCAGCAGCTCGCAACCCCGGACTCCACGGAACACTGAAGCTTTCTTT	CASSSQPRTPRNTEAFF
TRBV5-1	TRBD2	few	TRBJ2-5	TGCGCCAGCAGCTTGACCGGGGGGGCCGGTCGGACCCAGTACTTC	CASSLTGGAGRTQYF
TRBV6-6	TRBD1	NA	TRBJ1-1	TGTGCCAGCAGTCCCCGGACAGGGAGCACTGAAGCTTTCTTT	CASSPRTGSTEAFF
TRBV7-9	NA	few	TRBJ2-3	TGTGCCAGCAGCTTAGCGCAGGGCGGGCACACAGATACGCAGTATTTT	CASSLAQGGHTDTQYF
TRBV20-1	NA	few	TRBJ1-2	TGCAGTGCTAGAAAGGAACCTCCGGCGGCCTATGGCTACACCTTC	CSARKEPPAAYGYTF
TRBV14	NA	NA	TRBJ1-3	TGTGCCAGCAGCCAAGGGGATTTTGGAAACACCATATATTTT	CASSQGDFGNTIYF
TRBV9	NA	few	TRBJ2-1	TGTGCCAGCAGCCCCCGGAGGGGACTCCGCTACAATGAGCAGTTCTTC	CASSPRRGLRYNEQFF
TRBV7-2	TRBD1	few	TRBJ2-2	TGTGCCAGCACCATAGACAGGGGCGAATCCGGGGAGCTGTTTTTT	CASTIDRGESGELFF
TRBV25-1	NA	few	TRBJ2-6	TGTGCCAGCGCTGCGGGCGCTGGGGCCAACGTCCTGACTTTC	CASAAGAGANVLTF
TRBV10-3	NA	NA	TRBJ2-1	TGTGCCATCAGTGAACGGGGGACCGGGGGTGAGGATGAGCAGTTCTTC	CAISERGTGGEDEQFF
TRBV6-1	NA	NA	TRBJ1-1	TGTGACAGCAAAGAGGGTGGCAACACTGAAGCTTTCTTT	CDSKEGGNTEAFF
TRBV7-9	NA	few	TRBJ2-5	TGTGCCAGCACCCGAGCGAGCCAAGAGACCCAGTACTTC	CASTRASQETQYF
TRBV20-1	TRBD1	NA	TRBJ1-2	TGCAGTGCTTCCCCGGGACAGGGGTATGGCTACACCTTC	CSASPGQGYGYTF
TRBV10-3	NA	few	TRBJ2-1	TGTGCCATCAGTGAGTCGCCGTCGGTGGGGCAGTTCTTC	CAISESPSVGQFF
TRBV6-2/TRBV6-3	TRBD1	NA	TRBJ1-1	TGTGCCAGCAGGGATGACAGGGGTTCGCATTGGGGCACTGAAGCTTTCTTT	CASRDDRGSHWGTEAFF
TRBV20-1	TRBD2	few	TRBJ2-1	TGCAGTGCTAGAAAGCTAGCGGGAAATGAGCAGTTCTTC	CSARKLAGNEQFF
TRBV12-3/TRBV12-4	NA	few	TRBJ1-5	TGTGCCAGCGCCTCACGTGTTAGCAATCAGCCCCAGCATTTT	CASASRVSNQPQHF
TRBV5-6	TRBD1	few	TRBJ2-4	TGTGCCAGCAGCTTGAGGGGGCTGGACATTCAGTACTTC	CASSLRGLDIQYF
TRBV2	TRBD1	NA	TRBJ2-2	TGTGCCAGCAGTGAACAGGGGGCGCAAAATACCGGGGAGCTGTTTTTT	CASSEQGAQNTGELFF
TRBV12-3/TRBV12-4	NA	NA	TRBJ2-5	TGTGCCAGCAGTTTGATGGGGGGAGTGGAGACCCAGTACTTC	CASSLMGGVETQYF
TRBV7-6	TRBD1	NA	TRBJ2-5	TGTGCCAGCAGCAAGTTCAGGGGGAAAGAGACCCAGTACTTC	CASSKFRGKETQYF
TRBV5-1	TRBD1	NA	TRBJ2-5	TGCGCCAGCAGCCCCGGGACAGGGCCCCAAGAGACCCAGTACTTC	CASSPGTGPQETQYF
TRBV7-9	NA	few	TRBJ2-7	TGTGCCAGCAGCTTCCGGGTCAACTACGAGCAGTACTTC	CASSFRVNYEQYF
TRBV7-2	NA	many	TRBJ2-5	TGTGCCAGCAGCCGGCAGGGCGAAGAGACCCAGTACTTC	CASSRQGEETQYF
TRBV11-2	NA	few	TRBJ1-2	TGTGCCAGCAGCTTAGACAGCCCACGGGGCTACACCTTC	CASSLDSPRGYTF
TRBV7-9	TRBD1	few	TRBJ1-2	TGTGCCAGCACCCAGGACAGGGGGCGAGCTAACTATGGCTACACCTTC	CASTQDRGRANYGYTF
TRBV12-3/TRBV12-4	NA	NA	TRBJ1-5	TGTGCCAGCAGTTTAGAAGGGGCCATCAATCAGCCCCAGCATTTT	CASSLEGAINQPQHF
TRBV12-3/TRBV12-4	NA	many	TRBJ1-1	TGTGCCAGCAGTCTTCGAGGGGGGCCTGAAGCTTTCTTT	CASSLRGGPEAFF
TRBV7-2	NA	few	TRBJ1-1	TGTGCCAGCAGCCCCAACTGGAACACTGAAGCTTTCTTT	CASSPNWNTEAFF
TRBV7-2	NA	few	TRBJ2-3	TGTGCCAGCAGCTCGAGCACCCTGGGGTTTTTCTTGGATACGCAGTATTTT	CASSSSTLGFFLDTQYF
TRBV28	NA	few	TRBJ2-5	TGTGCCAGCAGTTACCAGGACACTGGATACTTC	CASSYQDTGYF